This TCR beta chain is from a study of blood T cell repertoires in COVID-19. At the level of the study: There were acute and convalescent COVID-19 samples, and they came from the United States, Italy and Spain. T cells, B-cell-depleted T cells, or PBMCs provided the cDNA or gDNA that served as material.

Authors' processing steps: Cell counts per sample came from amplifying reference gene primers. The protocol was immunoSEQ multiplex PCR, while the TCRdb copy is restricted to in-frame clones and leaves out a portion. V and J calls and clone size are copied from that table; D and trimming were computed from the DNA. The profile covers roughly 84,000 clones, with over 70% appearing a single time and around 4% taken by the ten largest. The CDR3 runs to 14 residues. Germline CDR1 reads SGHRS; CDR2 reads YFSETQ. V was clipped by 4 bases and J by 2 bases, with 12 bases between them. The TCR originated in a woman between 50 and 59 years old with acute or convalescent COVID-19. The sequencing input was peripheral blood. This chain connects TRBV5-1 to TRBJ1-1; tentative D call: TRBD1 (6 bases). The CDR3 nucleotides are TGCGCCAGCAGCCTAACAGGGACCAACACTGAAGCTTTCTTT. This encodes CASSLTGTNTEAFF. Full variable domain (outside the CDR3, taken from reference TRBV5-1 and TRBJ1-1): KAGVTQTPRYLIKTRGQQVTLSCSPISGHRSVSWYQQTPGQGLQFLFEYFSETQRNKGNFPGRFSGRQFSNSRSEMNVSTLELGDSALYLCASSLTGTNTEAFFGQGTRLTVV.